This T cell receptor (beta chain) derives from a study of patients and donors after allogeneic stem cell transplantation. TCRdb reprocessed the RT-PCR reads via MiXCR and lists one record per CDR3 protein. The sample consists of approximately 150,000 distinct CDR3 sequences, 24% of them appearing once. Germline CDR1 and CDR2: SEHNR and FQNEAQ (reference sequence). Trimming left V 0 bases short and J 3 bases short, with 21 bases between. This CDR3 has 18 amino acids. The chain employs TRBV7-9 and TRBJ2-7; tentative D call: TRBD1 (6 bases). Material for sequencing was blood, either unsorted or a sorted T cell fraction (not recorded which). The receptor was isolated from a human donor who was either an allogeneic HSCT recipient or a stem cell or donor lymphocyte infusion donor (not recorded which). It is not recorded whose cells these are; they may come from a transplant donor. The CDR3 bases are TGTGCCAGCAGCTTAGCGGGGGAGCTCCGACAGGAACTCTACGAGCAGTACTTC. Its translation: CASSLAGELRQELYEQYF.